This T cell receptor (beta chain) was captured in a study of cytomegalovirus exposure and HLA in healthy donors. Primers for the PCR totalled 60 Vbeta and 13 Jbeta. Profiled with immunoSEQ multiplex PCR; TCRdb holds only in-frame clones, not every one. The sample comprises 140,000 to 150,000 clones, about two thirds of which are singletons, and approximately 2% rests with the top ten. Study-level results: Upon later analysis, HLA-associated TCR beta chains proved more clonally expanded than other, equally common chains. A classifier reportedly called cytomegalovirus status with high sensitivity and specificity. Earlier analysis yielded a pattern in which most TCR beta V segments were productive about 90% or about 30% of the time. Among the CMV-associated chains, three were confirmed in vitro as specific for CMV antigens.

Per germline, CDR1 SGHNT and CDR2 YENEEA. This CDR3 region has 15 residues. The V and J ends lost 5 bases and 1 base, in that order; junction bases with no gene match: 4. As for this clone: Its target is unknown.

The chain employs TRBV11-3 and TRBJ2-3, with TRBD2 identical over 9 bases. Sequencing input: PBMCs. This receptor was identified in a woman aged 55-69 years in good health and CMV-seropositive. The CDR3 region has the DNA TGTGCCAGCAGCCCGCGGACTAGCGGCACAGATACGCAGTATTTT. Amino acid sequence: CASSPRTSGTDTQYF.